A selection of T cell receptor beta chains follows, all from one sample in a study of cytomegalovirus exposure and HLA in healthy donors. The repertoire was sequenced with immunoSEQ multiplex PCR; TCRdb's copy has only in-frame clones and lacks some. The table includes roughly 100,000 clones, 80% to 85% detected once. Specimen: PBMCs. The receptors originated from a young man in good health and CMV-seropositive. CDR3s include the opening cysteine and the closing phenylalanine or tryptophan. The order of the fields is D gene, clone size, V gene, J gene, CDR3 DNA, CDR3 protein. D genes are given only for firm matches. Clone size is shown for a subset of rows, as once, few, many or a class of expanded clone.

TRBD1,-,TRBV5-1,TRBJ2-3,TGCGCCAGCAGCTTGGGACAGGGCGCCGATACGCAGTATTTT,CASSLGQGADTQYF
TRBD1,-,TRBV6-5,TRBJ1-2,TGTGCCAGCAGTTACCGCGGACAGGGCGTCTATGGCTACACCTTC,CASSYRGQGVYGYTF
TRBD1,-,TRBV25-1,TRBJ2-1,TGTGCCAGCAGGGGGGGACAGGGGGGGGACAATGAGCAGTTCTTC,CASRGGQGGDNEQFF
TRBD2,-,TRBV2,TRBJ2-5,TGTGCCAGCAGTAGCGGGGGGTACGGGACCCAGTACTTC,CASSSGGYGTQYF
-,-,TRBV5-1,TRBJ2-7,TGCGCCAGCAGCCAAAACCAGTACGAGCAGTACTTC,CASSQNQYEQYF
TRBD1,-,TRBV5-1,TRBJ2-3,TGCGCCAGCAGCGGGGGCCCCGGACAGGGGGCGACAGATACGCAGTATTTT,CASSGGPGQGATDTQYF
TRBD1,-,TRBV6-5,TRBJ1-2,TGTGCCAGCAGTTACCTGGGACAGAACTATGGCTACACCTTC,CASSYLGQNYGYTF
-,-,TRBV5-1,TRBJ2-2,TGCGCCAGCAGCTTGGATCTTCACAGCCCACCAGTGAACACCGGGGAGCTGTTTTTT,CASSLDLHSPPVNTGELFF
-,-,TRBV7-6,TRBJ2-1,TGTGCCAGCAGTCTAGCTGGCGGTGGCAGAGAAGCGAACTACAATGAGCAGTTCTTC,CASSLAGGGREANYNEQFF
-,-,TRBV4-2,TRBJ2-7,TGTGCCAGCAGCCAACACAGCTGGGAGTCAAGGGTCTACGAGCAGTACTTC,CASSQHSWESRVYEQYF
-,few,TRBV21-1,TRBJ1-5,TGTGCCAGCAGCGAGATGGGAGGGTATCAGCCCCAGCATTTT,CASSEMGGYQPQHF
-,-,TRBV7-3,TRBJ2-7,TGTGCCAGCAGCTTAAAGGTAAAAGCGGCCTACGAGCAGTACTTC,CASSLKVKAAYEQYF
TRBD1,-,TRBV5-6,TRBJ2-1,TGTGCCAGCAGCTTCACAGGGGGCAATGAGCAGTTCTTC,CASSFTGGNEQFF
-,once,TRBV21-1,TRBJ1-2,TGTGCCAGCAGCTTAGGGGCCCTTCAGGATGGCTACACCTTC,CASSLGALQDGYTF
-,once,TRBV5-1,TRBJ2-5,TGCGCCAGCAGCGCCCCCGGGGTTCAAGAGACCCAGTACTTC,CASSAPGVQETQYF
TRBD1,-,TRBV4-3,TRBJ2-1,TGCGCCAGCAGCCAAGACTTTTCGGGACAGGATGCCTACAATGAGCAGTTCTTC,CASSQDFSGQDAYNEQFF
-,-,TRBV5-4,TRBJ2-1,TGTGCCAGCAGCTTGTCGGGCTGCCAGGGGTCCTACAATGAGCAGTTCTTC,CASSLSGCQGSYNEQFF
-,-,TRBV5-1,TRBJ1-4,TGCGCCAGCAGCCGCAAAAGAAGGCTGTCAGGGGCGAGGGAAAAACTGTTTTTT,CASSRKRRLSGAREKLFF
-,-,TRBV7-6,TRBJ2-5,TGTGCCAGCAGCTTGGGTGGGGCGGGGATTAAAGAGACCCAGTACTTC,CASSLGGAGIKETQYF
TRBD2,-,TRBV28,TRBJ2-1,TGTGCCAGCAAGGCTAGGACTAGAGGCCCCTACAATGAGCAGTTCTTC,CASKARTRGPYNEQFF
-,-,TRBV5-4,TRBJ2-4,TGTGCCAGCAGCTTCCGGGGGAGAAACATTCAGTACTTC,CASSFRGRNIQYF
-,-,TRBV30,TRBJ2-3,TGTGCCTGGAGGACGGGGGTGTGGGCAGATACGCAGTATTTT,CAWRTGVWADTQYF